This TCR beta chain stems from a study of CD8+ T cells in alopecia areata. About the research overall: Tofacitinib administration to treated patients was oral, at 5 to 10 mg twice daily.

To note about this clone: The target antigen is unknown.

This CDR3 region has 15 residues. With V trimmed by 2 bases and J by 4 bases, 2 bases remained unmatched. Germline V gene data show CDR1 as SGDLS and CDR2 as YYNGEE. Study-level points and caveats: Mice showed TCR sharing more clearly than patients did, possibly owing to HLA. Clonality in lesional scalp, especially alopecia totalis/universalis, exceeded that of normal scalp.

Regarding treatment: oral pan-JAK inhibitor, 5-10 mg twice daily. RNA was isolated and reverse transcribed to cDNA, the sequencing template. Profiling relied on immunoSEQ multiplex PCR, and the TCRdb table lists in-frame clones only, not all of them. In the table there are about 90,000 clones, about 40% of which are singletons. The specimen was CD8+ T cells sorted from blood, collected at week 24, from a patient treated with tofacitinib. The chain carries TRBV9 and TRBJ2-1, with 11 nucleotides matching TRBD2. The clonotype was recovered from a human donor with alopecia areata. CDR3 nucleotide sequence: TGTGCCAGCAGCGTTAGCGGGAGGGTTTACAATGAGCAGTTCTTC. It codes for CASSVSGRVYNEQFF.